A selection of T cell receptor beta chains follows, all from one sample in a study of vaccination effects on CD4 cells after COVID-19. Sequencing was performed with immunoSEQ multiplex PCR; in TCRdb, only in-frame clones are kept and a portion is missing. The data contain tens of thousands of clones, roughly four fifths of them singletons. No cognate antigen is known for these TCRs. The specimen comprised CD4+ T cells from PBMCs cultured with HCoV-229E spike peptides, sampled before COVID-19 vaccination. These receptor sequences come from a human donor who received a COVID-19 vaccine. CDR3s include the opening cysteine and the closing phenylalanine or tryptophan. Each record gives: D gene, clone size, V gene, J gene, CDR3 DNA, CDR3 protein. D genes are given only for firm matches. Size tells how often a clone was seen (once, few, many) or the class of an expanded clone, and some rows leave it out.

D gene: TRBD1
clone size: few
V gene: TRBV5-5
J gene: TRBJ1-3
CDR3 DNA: TGTGCCAGCAGCTACCGGGACAGGGGTGATTCTGGAAACACCATATATTTT
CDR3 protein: CASSYRDRGDSGNTIYF

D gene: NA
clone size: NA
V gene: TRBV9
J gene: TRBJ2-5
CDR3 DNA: TGTGCCAGCAGCCCCCGACCAGGGTACCAAGAGACCCAGTACTTC
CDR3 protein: CASSPRPGYQETQYF

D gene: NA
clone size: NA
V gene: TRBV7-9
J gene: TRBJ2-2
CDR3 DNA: TGTGCCAGCAGCTTAGGGACAGCGGGAACCGGGGAGCTGTTTTTT
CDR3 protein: CASSLGTAGTGELFF

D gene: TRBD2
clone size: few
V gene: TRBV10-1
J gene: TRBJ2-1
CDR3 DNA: TGCGCCAGCAGTGAGTCTGAGCGGGGGACCTACAATGAGCAGTTCTTC
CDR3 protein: CASSESERGTYNEQFF

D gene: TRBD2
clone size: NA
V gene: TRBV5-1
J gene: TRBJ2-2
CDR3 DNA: TGCGCCAGCAGCCGGACTAGCGGGGGGGCCAACACCGGGGAGCTGTTTTTT
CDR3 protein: CASSRTSGGANTGELFF

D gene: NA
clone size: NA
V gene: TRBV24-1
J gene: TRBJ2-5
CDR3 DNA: TGTGCCACCAGTGATTCTACAGGGTGGGCGACCCAGTACTTC
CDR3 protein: CATSDSTGWATQYF

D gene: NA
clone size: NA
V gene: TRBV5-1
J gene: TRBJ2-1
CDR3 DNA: TGCGCCAGCAGCACGGCCGCTTCTGGGACACCCAGTGAGCAGTTCTTC
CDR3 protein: CASSTAASGTPSEQFF

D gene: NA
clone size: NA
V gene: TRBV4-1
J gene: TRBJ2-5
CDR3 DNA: TGCGCCAGCAGCCGACCCCCGACTAGGGGGCTATATGAGACCCAGTACTTC
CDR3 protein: CASSRPPTRGLYETQYF

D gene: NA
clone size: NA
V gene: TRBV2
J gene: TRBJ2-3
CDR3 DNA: TGTGCCAGCAAGCCCGAAACGGCACCAGATACGCAGTATTTT
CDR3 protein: CASKPETAPDTQYF

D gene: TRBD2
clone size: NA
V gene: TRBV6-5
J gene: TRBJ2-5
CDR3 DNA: TGTGCCAGCGGCTCTAGCGGGGCGATCCAAGAGACCCAGTACTTC
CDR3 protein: CASGSSGAIQETQYF

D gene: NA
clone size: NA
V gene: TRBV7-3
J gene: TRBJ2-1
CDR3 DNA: TGTGCCAGCAGCTTAACTAGCCTGAACTACAATGAGCAGTTCTTC
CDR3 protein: CASSLTSLNYNEQFF

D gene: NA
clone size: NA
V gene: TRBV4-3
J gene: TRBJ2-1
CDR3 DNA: TGCGCCAGCAGCCAAGATTCGGGGATCAATGAGCAGTTCTTC
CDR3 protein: CASSQDSGINEQFF

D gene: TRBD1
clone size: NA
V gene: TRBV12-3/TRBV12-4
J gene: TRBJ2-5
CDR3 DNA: TGTGCCAGCAGTTTATCAGGGGGAGAGACCCAGTACTTC
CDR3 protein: CASSLSGGETQYF

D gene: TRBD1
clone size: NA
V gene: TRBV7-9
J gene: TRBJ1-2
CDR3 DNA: TGTGCCAGCAGAGTGGACAGGGGTTATGGCTACACCTTC
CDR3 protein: CASRVDRGYGYTF

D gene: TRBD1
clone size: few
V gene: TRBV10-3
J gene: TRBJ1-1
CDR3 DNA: TGTGCCATCAGTGAGAAGGGATCAGGGGGAACTGAAGCTTTCTTT
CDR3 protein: CAISEKGSGGTEAFF

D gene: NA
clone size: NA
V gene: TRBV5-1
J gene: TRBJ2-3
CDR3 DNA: TGCGCCAGCAGAGCGGAGGCCAGCACAGATACGCAGTATTTT
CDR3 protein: CASRAEASTDTQYF

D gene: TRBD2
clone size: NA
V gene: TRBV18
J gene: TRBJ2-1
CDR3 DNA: TGTGCCAGCTCACGACTAGCGGGGCAGAACAATGAGCAGTTCTTC
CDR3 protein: CASSRLAGQNNEQFF

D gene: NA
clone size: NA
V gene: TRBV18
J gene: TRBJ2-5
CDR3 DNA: TGTGCCAGCTCACCACGACAGGCGGAAGAGACCCAGTACTTC
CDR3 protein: CASSPRQAEETQYF

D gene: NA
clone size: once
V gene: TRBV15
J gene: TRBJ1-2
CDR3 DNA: TGTGCCACCAGCAGAGAGGGGTATGGCTACACCTTC
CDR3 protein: CATSREGYGYTF

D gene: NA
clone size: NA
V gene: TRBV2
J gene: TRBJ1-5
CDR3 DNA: TGTGCCAGCAGTGATTGGGCGGGAGGGGGAAATCAGCCCCAGCATTTT
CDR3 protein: CASSDWAGGGNQPQHF

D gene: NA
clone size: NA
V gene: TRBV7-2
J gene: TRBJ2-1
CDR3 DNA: TGTGCCAGCAGCTACAGGGTCGGGCAGTACAATGAGCAGTTCTTC
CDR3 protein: CASSYRVGQYNEQFF

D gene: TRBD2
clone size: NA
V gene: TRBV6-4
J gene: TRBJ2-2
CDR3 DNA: TGTGCCAGCAGTGAGACCAGCGGGGGGCACGGCGGGGAGCTGTTTTTT
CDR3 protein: CASSETSGGHGGELFF

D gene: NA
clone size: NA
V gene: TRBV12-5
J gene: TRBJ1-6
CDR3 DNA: TGTGCTAGTGGTTTGGACTTCGGCTCCTATAATTCACCCCTCCACTTT
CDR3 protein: CASGLDFGSYNSPLHF

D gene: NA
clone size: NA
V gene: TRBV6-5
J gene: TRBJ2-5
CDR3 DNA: TGTGCCAGCAGTCGGACAGCTCAAGAGACCCAGTACTTC
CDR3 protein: CASSRTAQETQYF

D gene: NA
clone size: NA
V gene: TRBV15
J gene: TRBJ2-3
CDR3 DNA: TGTGCCACCAGCCAACAAAGCGGGACGCAGTATTTT
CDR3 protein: CATSQQSGTQYF

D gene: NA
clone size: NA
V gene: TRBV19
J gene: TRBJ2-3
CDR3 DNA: TGTGCCAGTAGTATAGGCGGGGTGGGGACAGATACGCAGTATTTT
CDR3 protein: CASSIGGVGTDTQYF

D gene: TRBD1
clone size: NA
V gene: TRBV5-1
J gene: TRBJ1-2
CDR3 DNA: TGCGCCAGCGGTCCGGGACAGGGGGCTTATGGCTACACCTTC
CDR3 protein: CASGPGQGAYGYTF

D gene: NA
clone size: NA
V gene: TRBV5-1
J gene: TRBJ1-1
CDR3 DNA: TGCGCCAGCAGCTCGACGGTGGCGTACACTGAAGCTTTCTTT
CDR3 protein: CASSSTVAYTEAFF

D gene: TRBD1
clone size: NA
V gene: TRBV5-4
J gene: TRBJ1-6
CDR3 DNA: TGTGCCAGCAGCCAGGGGTCGGAACAGGGGTATAATTCACCCCTCCACTTT
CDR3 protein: CASSQGSEQGYNSPLHF

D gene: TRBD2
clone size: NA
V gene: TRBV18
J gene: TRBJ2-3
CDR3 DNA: TGTGCCAGCTCACCCCAAGGGCGGGGGGGCGGCACAGATACGCAGTATTTT
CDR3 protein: CASSPQGRGGGTDTQYF

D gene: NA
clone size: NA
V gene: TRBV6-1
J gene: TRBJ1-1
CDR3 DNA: TGTGCCAGCAGTGAAGCGGGACACGGGAACACTGAAGCTTTCTTT
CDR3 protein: CASSEAGHGNTEAFF

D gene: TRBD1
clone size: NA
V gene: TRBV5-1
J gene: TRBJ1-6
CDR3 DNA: TGCGCCAGCAGCGTCCGAGGACAGGGGCCCCTCACGGATTCACCCCTCCACTTT
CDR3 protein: CASSVRGQGPLTDSPLHF

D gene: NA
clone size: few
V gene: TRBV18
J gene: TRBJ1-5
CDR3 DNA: TGTGCCAGCTCACCTGGCGGGGCGAACAATCAGCCCCAGCATTTT
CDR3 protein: CASSPGGANNQPQHF

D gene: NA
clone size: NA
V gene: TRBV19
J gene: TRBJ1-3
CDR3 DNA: TGTGCCAGTATGAGGGCCTCTGGAAACACCATATATTTT
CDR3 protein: CASMRASGNTIYF

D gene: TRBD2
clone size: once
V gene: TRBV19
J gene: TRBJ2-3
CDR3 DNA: TGTGCCAGTAGTAGCGGGGGGCGTCCGACAACAGATACGCAGTATTTT
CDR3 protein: CASSSGGRPTTDTQYF

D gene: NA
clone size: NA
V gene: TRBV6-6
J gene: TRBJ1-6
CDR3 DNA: TGTGCCAGCAGTTACGGCACAGTAAGTTCACCCCTCCACTTT
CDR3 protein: CASSYGTVSSPLHF

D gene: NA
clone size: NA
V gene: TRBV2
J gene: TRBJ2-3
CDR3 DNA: TGTGCCAGCAGTTTCTCGGCAGATACGCAGTATTTT
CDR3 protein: CASSFSADTQYF

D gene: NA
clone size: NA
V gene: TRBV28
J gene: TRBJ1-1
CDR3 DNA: TGTGCCAGCAGCACCCTGGGGAGGGACACTGAAGCTTTCTTT
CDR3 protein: CASSTLGRDTEAFF

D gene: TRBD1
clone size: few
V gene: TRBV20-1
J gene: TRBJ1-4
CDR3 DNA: TGCAGTGCCGGGACAGGGGAAAAACTGTTTTTT
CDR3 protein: CSAGTGEKLFF

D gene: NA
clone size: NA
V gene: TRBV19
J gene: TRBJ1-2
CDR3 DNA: TGTGCCAGTAGTATAACCCAGGGAACCTATGGCTACACCTTC
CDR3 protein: CASSITQGTYGYTF